The entry below describes one TCR beta chain. Profiling relied on immunoSEQ multiplex PCR, and the TCRdb table lists in-frame clones only, not all of them. The repertoire consists of under 450,000 clones, with 70% to 90% occurring once and the leading ten covering approximately 12%. The data were taken from a study of blood T cell repertoires in COVID-19. At the level of the study: Nucleic acid was either cDNA or gDNA, and it came from T cells, B-cell-depleted T cells, or PBMCs.

V was clipped by 1 base and J by 10 bases; unmatched bases: 14. Germline V lookup: CDR1 LGHDT, CDR2 YNNKEL (reference sequence). There are 18 residues in the CDR3. The Seattle patients joined while their infection was active and were tracked longitudinally afterward. Source material: peripheral blood. The gene calls are TRBV3-1 (or the pseudogene TRBV3-2) and TRBJ2-1, with 12 bases aligning to TRBD2. This TCR was recovered from a woman between 45 and 60 years old with COVID-19, enrolled during active disease. The CDR3 is CASSQGLETSGGTGEQFF. DNA of the CDR3: TGTGCCAGCAGCCAAGGCCTAGAGACTAGCGGGGGAACAGGGGAGCAGTTCTTC.